These T cell receptor beta chains were read from a single sample in a study of CD8 T cells in ankylosing spondylitis. TCRdb analysed the 5' RACE reads with MiXCR anew, one entry per CDR3 protein. The data show some 140,000 distinct CDR3 sequences, with 10% to 12% seen just once and around 4.3% held by the top ten. The sample taken for sequencing was blood, either unsorted or a sorted T cell fraction (not recorded which). Source of these receptors: a female donor with ankylosing spondylitis or in good health (not recorded which). The CDR3 runs from the conserved cysteine through the conserved F or W. The D gene is left open where the match is weak. Clone size is stated in some rows and not others, as once, few, many or a class when expanded.

>TRBD2|NA|TRBJ2-3|TRBV7-9
TGTGCCAGCAGCGCCCGACTTGGACTAGCGACAGATACGCAGTATTTT
CASSARLGLATDTQYF
>TRBD1|many|TRBJ2-2|TRBV12-3/TRBV12-4
TGTGCCAGCGGGACAGAGAACACCGGGGAGCTGTTTTTT
CASGTENTGELFF
>NA|many|TRBJ2-3|TRBV20-1
TGCAGTGCTTCTGCAGTCTCAGATACGCAGTATTTT
CSASAVSDTQYF
>NA|many|TRBJ2-3|TRBV29-1
TGCAGCGTTGAAAAGGATACAGCTTATTCAGATACGCAGTATTTT
CSVEKDTAYSDTQYF
>TRBD1|many|TRBJ1-1|TRBV5-1
TGCGCCAGCAGCTCGACAGGGGATGACGCTGAAGCTTTCTTT
CASSSTGDDAEAFF
>NA|many|TRBJ2-7|TRBV9
TGTGCCAGCAGCGTACCCTCCTACGAGCAGTACTTC
CASSVPSYEQYF
>NA|many|TRBJ1-2|TRBV11-3
TGTGCCAGCAGCTTAGAAGGCAGGCAATCTAACTATGGCTACACCTTC
CASSLEGRQSNYGYTF
>NA|many|TRBJ1-6|TRBV27
TGTGCCAGCAGTTGGAGGTTTGTGGGGACAAAAAATTCACCCCTCCACTTT
CASSWRFVGTKNSPLHF
>NA|many|TRBJ1-2|TRBV28
TGTGCCGCCCAGTCGCCGACTAACTATGGCTACACCTTC
CAAQSPTNYGYTF
>NA|NA|TRBJ2-5|TRBV6-1
TGTGCCAGCAGTGAAGCGTCTGTGCAGGGGAGGGAGACCCAGTACTTC
CASSEASVQGRETQYF
>NA|few|TRBJ2-2|TRBV28
TGTGCCAGCACCCCAGGGACCGCCGGGGAGCTGTTTTTT
CASTPGTAGELFF
>NA|few|TRBJ2-2|TRBV7-6
TGTGCCAGCAGCCACTCGGGGGCGAACACCGGGGAGCTGTTTTTT
CASSHSGANTGELFF
>NA|NA|TRBJ1-4|TRBV28
TGTGCCAGCAGTTTAGGACACGCAACTAACGAAAAACTGTTTTTT
CASSLGHATNEKLFF
>TRBD2|many|TRBJ2-1|TRBV10-1
TGCGCCAGCAGTGACCTAGCGGAGGGATCCCCGATCAATGAGCAGTTCTTC
CASSDLAEGSPINEQFF
>NA|many|TRBJ1-5|TRBV18
TGTGCCAGCTCGCCGACAGGAGCGAATCAGCCCCAGCATTTT
CASSPTGANQPQHF
>NA|many|TRBJ1-1|TRBV20-1
TGCAGTGCTAGAGATGGTAGGAAAGATGGAGCTTTCTTT
CSARDGRKDGAFF
>TRBD1|many|TRBJ1-5|TRBV6-5
TGTGCCAGCAGTTCCGGGACAGGGACTAGGAGCAATCAGCCCCAGCATTTT
CASSSGTGTRSNQPQHF
>TRBD2|many|TRBJ2-1|TRBV19
TGTGCCAGTAGTTCACTGGGACTAGCGGGAACCGATGAGCAGTTCTTC
CASSSLGLAGTDEQFF
>NA|many|TRBJ2-7|TRBV18
TGTGCCAGCTCACGTTCCTCAGGGATAGTCTACGAGCAGTACTTC
CASSRSSGIVYEQYF
>NA|NA|TRBJ2-2|TRBV7-9
TGTGCCAGCAGCCGCCCGACAGTTAACACCGGGGAGCTGTTTTTT
CASSRPTVNTGELFF
>NA|many|TRBJ2-6|TRBV29-1
TGCAGCGTTGAAGATTCGGCATTGTCTGGTGGGGCCAACGTCCTGACTTTC
CSVEDSALSGGANVLTF
>NA|NA|TRBJ1-2|TRBV28
TGTGCCAGCAGCCCTCAACCGGGCCAAGCTAACTATGGCTACACCTTC
CASSPQPGQANYGYTF
>TRBD1|many|TRBJ2-7|TRBV7-2
TGTGCCAGCAGCTTAGTGGGGACAGCCAACGAGCAGTACTTC
CASSLVGTANEQYF
>TRBD2|many|TRBJ2-2|TRBV30
TGTGCCTGCCAACAAGAAGCGGGGAGGGACACCGGGGAGCTGTTTTTT
CACQQEAGRDTGELFF
>TRBD2|NA|TRBJ2-1|TRBV3-1
TGTGCCAGCAGCCAAGAGGCTAGCGGGAGGGATTACAATGAGCAGTTCTTC
CASSQEASGRDYNEQFF
>NA|NA|TRBJ1-1|TRBV2
TGTGTCAGCAGGTGGGAGATGAACACTGAAGCTTTCTTT
CVSRWEMNTEAFF
>TRBD1|many|TRBJ1-5|TRBV20-1
TGCAGTTCCGGTGAAGGGGGCGCAGGATATCAGCCCCAGCATTTT
CSSGEGGAGYQPQHF
>TRBD1|many|TRBJ1-6|TRBV29-1
TGCAGCGCCAGGACAGGGTATAATTCACCCCTCCACTTT
CSARTGYNSPLHF
>NA|NA|TRBJ2-2|TRBV5-1
TGCGCCAGCAGCCAGTTTGGTCCTAATGACGGGGAGCTGTTTTTT
CASSQFGPNDGELFF
>TRBD2|NA|TRBJ2-1|TRBV2
TGTGCCAGCAGTGAAGGGGCTAGCGGAGGGGAGAGTGAGCAGTTCTTC
CASSEGASGGESEQFF
>NA|many|TRBJ1-6|TRBV12-3/TRBV12-4
TGTGCCAGCAGTCTACTGGGGGCAAATAATTCACCCCTCCACTTT
CASSLLGANNSPLHF
>TRBD2|many|TRBJ2-7|TRBV18
TGTGCCAGCTCACCACGGGGGGGGAACTCCTACGAGCAGTACTTC
CASSPRGGNSYEQYF
>NA|many|TRBJ2-1|TRBV29-1
TGCAGCGTTGACTTGGCTAGCGACCACGAGCAGTTCTTC
CSVDLASDHEQFF
>TRBD2|many|TRBJ2-3|TRBV3-1
TGTGCCAGCAGCCCCCAGCTAGCGGGGGGCTATAAGGCGGATACGCAGTATTTT
CASSPQLAGGYKADTQYF
>NA|many|TRBJ2-2|TRBV12-3/TRBV12-4
TGTGCCAGCAGTACCACGGTCCCTAACACCGGGGAGCTGTTTTTT
CASSTTVPNTGELFF
>TRBD2|many|TRBJ2-2|TRBV7-6
TGTGCCAGCAGCTATCCAAGGACTAGCGGAACCGGGGAGCTGTTTTTT
CASSYPRTSGTGELFF
>TRBD2|NA|TRBJ2-1|TRBV28
TGTGCCAGCAGTTCGTGGACTAGCGGGAGGGATGAGCAGTTCTTC
CASSSWTSGRDEQFF
>NA|medium-sized|TRBJ2-1|TRBV12-3/TRBV12-4
TGTGCCAGCAGATTTCTAGATGAGCAGTTCTTC
CASRFLDEQFF
>NA|NA|TRBJ1-1|TRBV18
TGTGCCAGCTCACCTACGGGTGTGAACACTGAAGCTTTCTTT
CASSPTGVNTEAFF
>TRBD2|many|TRBJ2-7|TRBV10-3
TGTGCCATCAGCAAGCTAGCGGGAGCCTCCTACGAGCAGTACTTC
CAISKLAGASYEQYF
>NA|NA|TRBJ1-5|TRBV6-1
TGTACCAGCAGTGAAGCGAGGCCCCAGCATTTT
CTSSEARPQHF
>NA|many|TRBJ1-6|TRBV15
TGTGCCACCAGCAGAACAGGGTCATTTAATTCACCCCTCCACTTT
CATSRTGSFNSPLHF
>NA|NA|TRBJ1-1|TRBV11-2
TGTGCCAGCAGCTTAAGCTTAACAGAAGCTTTCTTT
CASSLSLTEAFF
>TRBD2|NA|TRBJ2-1|TRBV7-2
TGTGCCAGCAGCTCAGCGTCGGGACTAGTAATCAATGAGCAGTTCTTC
CASSSASGLVINEQFF
>TRBD1|few|TRBJ2-5|TRBV7-9
TGTGCCAGCAGCTCAGGACAGGCCCGGGGAGAGACCCAGTACTTC
CASSSGQARGETQYF
>NA|many|TRBJ2-1|TRBV7-3
TGTGCCAGCAGCTTAACTGAAGAACCCCGCTACAATGAGCAGTTCTTC
CASSLTEEPRYNEQFF
>TRBD1|many|TRBJ1-5|TRBV5-5
TGTGCCAGCAGCTTTGGGACAGGGACGCAGGATCAGCCCCAGCATTTT
CASSFGTGTQDQPQHF
>NA|many|TRBJ1-2|TRBV7-2
TGTGCCAGCAGCCCCACCGGATTTAGTGGCTACACCTTC
CASSPTGFSGYTF
>NA|few|TRBJ2-2|TRBV7-8
TGTGCCAGCAGCTGGATATCCTCGTGGCCCGGGGAGCTGTTTTTT
CASSWISSWPGELFF
>NA|many|TRBJ1-2|TRBV12-3/TRBV12-4
TGTGCCAGCACCCAGGGGTATGGCTACACCTTC
CASTQGYGYTF
>TRBD1|many|TRBJ1-1|TRBV6-1
TGTGCCAGCAGTGAAGCAGAGACAGGGAGCACTGAAGCTTTCTTT
CASSEAETGSTEAFF
>NA|many|TRBJ2-3|TRBV14
TGTGCCAGCAGCCAAGGTCGCACAGTAATGGATACGCAGTATTTT
CASSQGRTVMDTQYF
>TRBD1|many|TRBJ1-2|TRBV6-5
TGTGCCAGCAGTTACGGGACAGGGGCACACTATGGCTACACCTTC
CASSYGTGAHYGYTF
>TRBD2|many|TRBJ2-1|TRBV30
TGTGCCTGGGAGCGGGGGGGCTCTGAGCAGTTCTTC
CAWERGGSEQFF
>NA|NA|TRBJ2-7|TRBV14
TGTGCCAGCAGCCCCGTCCTACTGGGGGAGCAGTACTTC
CASSPVLLGEQYF